The 2 T cell receptor beta chains presented below share a single source sample, sequenced in a study of blood T cell repertoires in COVID-19. Clones were sequenced by immunoSEQ multiplex PCR, and TCRdb holds only the in-frame ones, with some missing. The table shows more than 250,000 clones, with around 86% occurring only once. The sample taken for sequencing was peripheral blood. Receptors were obtained from a man aged 50-60 years with active or convalescent COVID-19.

This clone has more than one count but fewer than ten. This chain connects TRBV7-9 to TRBJ2-7; TRBD2 aligns across 8 bases. Germline assignment: CDR1 SEHNR and CDR2 FQNEAQ (reference sequence). The CDR3 runs 14 residues. V dropped 6 bases and J dropped 6; count of bases not matched to a gene: 10. The CDR3 here is CASSRYSGEGEQYF. The CDR3 bases are TGTGCCAGCAGTCGTTATAGCGGGGAGGGCGAGCAGTACTTC.

This sequence joins TRBV5-4 and TRBJ2-3; 9 bases align to TRBD1. With V trimmed by 0 bases and J by 2 bases, 4 bases remained unmatched. Per the germline V gene, CDR1 is SGHNT and CDR2 is YYREEE (reference sequence). The CDR3 extends over 16 amino acids. CDR3 bases: TGTGCCAGCAGCTTGGCGGGACAGGGTATCACAGATACGCAGTATTTT. It yields the protein CASSLAGQGITDTQYF.